This TCR beta chain was captured by sequencing in a study of preoperative IRX-2 immunotherapy in early breast cancer (dated by TCRdb to about 2019). The CDR3, from cysteine to phenylalanine, totals 13 residues. Solely the CDR3 DNA is kept, with 39 bases framed from the first base. The trim is 2 bases for V and 0 bases for J, with a gap of 7 bases between the germline ends. The germline V gene (reference sequence) supplies CDR1 GTSNPN and CDR2 SVGIG. Sample treatment or condition, as interpreted from the label and publication: preoperative locoregional IRX-2 cytokine immunotherapy. The samples were obtained from a phase Ib study that tested preoperative, locoregional IRX-2 cytokine immunotherapy designed to prime immune responses. Patients with early-stage breast cancer who were given IRX-2 before surgery served as donors. Remarks on this clone: The target of this receptor is not known. No clone much larger than this one lies a single base away; base qualities are absent.

Receptor libraries were prepared by the immunoSEQ multiplex PCR assay. Imported from immuneACCESS, the table was reduced by TCRdb to in-frame sequences with V and J called. These copies leave out some clones; in studies compared against another copy, an unresolved V gene accounts for under half, and the cause of the remainder is not known. Counted in this sample were fewer than 30,000 clones; nearly 90% of them appeared once. 9.8% of the sample rests with the top ten. This TCR derives from a human donor with breast cancer. Collection took place from a patient treated with IRX-2 immunotherapy. This chain joins TRBV30 to TRBJ1-1; the D gene is unclear. The CDR3 reads CAWSMQLNTEAFF. Here is the DNA: TGTGCCTGGAGTATGCAGCTGAACACTGAAGCTTTCTTT.